These 11 T cell receptor beta chains were sequenced from one sample in a study of shared clonotypes between healthy human individuals. Naive CD8 isolation took CD45RO-negative cells positively selected for CCR7 and excluded terminally differentiated effector memory CD45RA+ cells. Here immunoSEQ multiplex PCR was the method, and the copy in TCRdb shows in-frame clones only, minus some. The table lists hundreds of thousands of clones, about 97% of them singletons. Sequences were obtained from naive CD8+ T cells sorted from blood. These TCRs come from a man aged 25 to 40 in good health.

The chain uses TRBV18 and TRBJ1-5; the match to TRBD1 covers 8 bases. Germline lookup yields CDR1 KGHSH and CDR2 LQKENI. J gave up 3 bases and V 2 bases, and 3 bases lay outside the gene matches. The CDR3 covers 15 residues. CDR3 nucleotide sequence: TGTGCCAGCTCACCAACAGGGGGGGACAATCAGCCCCAGCATTTT. It is translated as CASSPTGGDNQPQHF.

The chain uses TRBV30 and TRBJ2-1; tentatively, D is TRBD1 (6 bases). The ends were cut back, 0 bases at V and 12 bases at J, with 9 bases in the middle. In germline, CDR1 is GTSNPN, CDR2 SVGIG (reference sequence). This CDR3 spans 11 amino acids. The CDR3 DNA sequence: TGTGCCTGGAGTGTAGGGACATGGCAGTTCTTC. Its translation: CAWSVGTWQFF.

V usage is TRBV5-6 and J usage is TRBJ2-7; D gene ambiguous. The V gene's germline CDR1 is SGHDT and CDR2 YYEEEE. The CDR3 length is 15 residues. With 0 bases removed from V and 2 bases from J, the gap between germline ends came to 12 bases. CDR3 nucleotides: TGTGCCAGCAGCTTGGGCAGAAGTAGTCCCTACGAGCAGTACTTC. It specifies CASSLGRSSPYEQYF.

This clone was picked up one time. The V call is TRBV15, the J call TRBJ2-7, with a tentative D call TRBD1 (6 bases). CDR3 length equals 16 residues. Per germline, CDR1 LNHNV and CDR2 YYDKDF (reference sequence). The V end was cut by 2 bases, the J end by 6 bases, with 20 bases between. The chain's CDR3 is CATSRLRIEGDGEQYF. The CDR3 DNA is TGTGCCACCAGCAGACTCAGGATTGAGGGGGACGGCGAGCAGTACTTC.

V is TRBV7-9 and J is TRBJ2-1, with a possible D match to TRBD1 (6 bases). With 6 bases removed from V and 4 bases from J, the gap between germline ends came to 16 bases. Germline V CDR1 and CDR2: SEHNR, FQNEAQ (reference sequence). There are 15 residues in the CDR3. The DNA for the CDR3 is TGTGCCAGCAGATTCGGATCAGGGGAATACAATGAGCAGTTCTTC. Amino acids: CASRFGSGEYNEQFF.

The V call is TRBV7-9, the J call TRBJ2-1; the D is unclear. The germline V gene has CDR1 SEHNR and CDR2 FQNEAQ (reference sequence). This CDR3 is 11 amino acids long. Between the trimmed V and J ends, which lost 4 bases and 5 bases, there was a span of 3 bases. In DNA form, the CDR3 reads TGTGCCAGCAGCTCGGACAATGAGCAGTTCTTC. Translation gives CASSSDNEQFF.

In its sample, this clone was seen a few times. This chain connects TRBV5-8 to TRBJ1-1; 9 positions match TRBD1. The V segment lost 4 bases and the J segment 3 bases; nucleotides outside the gene matches: 10. The CDR3 sequence is 16 residues long. The germline V gene encodes CDR1 SGHTS and CDR2 YDEGEE. CDR3 DNA: TGTGCCAGCAGCCCCAGGGACAGGGTCCGAGACACTGAAGCTTTCTTT. This encodes CASSPRDRVRDTEAFF.

This chain uses TRBV11-2 with TRBJ2-7, with TRBD2 matching over 8 bases. V gave up 0 bases and J gave up 1 base; unmatched junction bases: 5. Germline V gene lookup returns CDR1 SGHAT and CDR2 FQNNGV. The CDR3 runs to 16 residues. CDR3 bases: TGTGCCAGCAGCTTAGATCCCGGGACTAGGTCCTACGAGCAGTACTTC. As protein: CASSLDPGTRSYEQYF.

The table lists this clone with a count of one. The V and J genes are TRBV4-1 and TRBJ2-2; no definite D call. Germline-derived CDR1 and CDR2 are MGHRA and YSYEKL. Trimming took off 4 bases at V and 2 bases at J, with 5 bases between the two ends. The CDR3 has 13 residues. As DNA, the CDR3 is TGCGCCAGCAGCCGACTTAACACCGGGGAGCTGTTTTTT. It is translated as CASSRLNTGELFF.

The J gene is TRBJ2-3, the V gene TRBV4-1; 7 bases line up with TRBD2. CDR3 length equals 17 residues. Germline CDR1 MGHRA, CDR2 YSYEKL. V dropped 2 bases and J dropped 4; count of bases not matched to a gene: 12. The CDR3 is CASSQYAPGLNPDTQYF. Written as DNA, the CDR3 is TGCGCCAGCAGCCAATACGCTCCGGGACTAAATCCAGATACGCAGTATTTT.

The chain links TRBV7-3 to TRBJ2-2, with D unresolved. The ends were cut back, 1 base at V and 5 bases at J, with 8 bases in the middle. The germline CDR1 and CDR2 sequences are SGHTA and FQGTGA. The CDR3 is made up of 14 amino acids. In DNA form, the CDR3 reads TGTGCCAGCAGCTTAATTGCCAGAACCGGGGAGCTGTTTTTT. Translating gives CASSLIARTGELFF.